The source of this TCR beta chain is a study of cytomegalovirus exposure and HLA in healthy donors. Study details: As an earlier analysis found, 150 million to 200 million T cells yielded around 110 million unique TCR beta sequences. Study findings and constraints: Investigators reported some 150 TCR beta chains as tied to cytomegalovirus. Follow-up analysis found HLA locus-dependent TCR association rates, highest for DRB1 and lowest for HLA-C. The likely origin of a cluster of highly shared sequence variants was a sequencing artifact.

The CDR3 has 14 amino acids. J gave up 5 bases and V 5 bases, and 5 bases lay outside the gene matches. Germline-derived CDR1 and CDR2 are MNHEY and SVGAGI. It was with 60 Vbeta and 13 Jbeta primers that the PCR ran. Repertoires were generated with immunoSEQ multiplex PCR, while TCRdb's copy carries only in-frame clones and drops some. Found here are roughly 160,000 clones, almost 75% of them singletons; the top ten hold roughly 5.4%. Turning to this clone: No antigen is known for it.

Sequenced material: PBMCs. The clonotype was recovered from a woman between 18 and 30 years old in good health and CMV-seropositive. This chain uses TRBV6-5 with TRBJ2-5; 10 nucleotides match TRBD1. The CDR3 DNA reads TGTGCCAGCAGTGATGGGACAGGGGTGGAGACCCAGTACTTC. Amino acid sequence: CASSDGTGVETQYF.